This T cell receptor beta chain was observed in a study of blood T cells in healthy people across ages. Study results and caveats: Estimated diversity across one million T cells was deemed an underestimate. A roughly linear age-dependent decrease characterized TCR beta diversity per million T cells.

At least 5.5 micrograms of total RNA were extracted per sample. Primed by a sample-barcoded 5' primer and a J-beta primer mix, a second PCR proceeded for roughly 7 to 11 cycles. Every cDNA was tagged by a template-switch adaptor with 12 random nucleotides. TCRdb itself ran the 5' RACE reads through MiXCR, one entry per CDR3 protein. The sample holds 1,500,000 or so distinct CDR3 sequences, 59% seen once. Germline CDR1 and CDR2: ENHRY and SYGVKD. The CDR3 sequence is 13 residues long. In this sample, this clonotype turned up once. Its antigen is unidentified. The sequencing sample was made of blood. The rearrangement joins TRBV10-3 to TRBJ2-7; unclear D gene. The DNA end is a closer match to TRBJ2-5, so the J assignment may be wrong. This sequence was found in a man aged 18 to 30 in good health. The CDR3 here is CAISERVGETQYF. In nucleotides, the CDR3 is TGTGCCATCAGTGAGCGGGTGGGGGAGACCCAGTACTTC.